These T cell receptor beta chains were read from a single sample in a study of Tregs in tolerant kidney transplant recipients. TCRdb's copy holds only in-frame clones and misses some; the assay was immunoSEQ multiplex PCR. Among about 68,000 clones listed, about 83% were seen once. Sequenced input: CD4+ T cells from blood. These receptor sequences come from a human donor in good health. CDR3s include the opening cysteine and the closing phenylalanine or tryptophan. D genes are given only for firm matches. Only part of the rows carry a size: once, few, many, or a class if the clone is expanded.

TRBV19	TRBJ1-5	TRBD1	NA	TGTGCCAGTAGTACGTGGGGCAATGACAGGGCCCATCAGCCCCAGCATTTT	CASSTWGNDRAHQPQHF
TRBV6-6	TRBJ1-1	NA	NA	TGTGCCACCCGCTCTGGGGGGGCCCCTGAAGCTTTCTTT	CATRSGGAPEAFF
TRBV6-4	TRBJ2-7	NA	NA	TGTGCCAGCAGGGGTTGGGAATACGAGCAGTACTTC	CASRGWEYEQYF
TRBV4-2	TRBJ2-5	NA	few	TGTGCCAGCAGCCCCAAGGGGGGGAAAGAGACCCAGTACTTC	CASSPKGGKETQYF
TRBV5-8	TRBJ2-7	TRBD1	NA	TGTGCCAGCAGCATCTGGACAGGGCGAGGGTACGAGCAGTACTTC	CASSIWTGRGYEQYF
TRBV10-3	TRBJ2-3	TRBD2	NA	TGTGCCATCAGTGACCTACTAGCGGGGAGGTATGATACGCAGTATTTT	CAISDLLAGRYDTQYF
TRBV4-3	TRBJ2-7	TRBD2	NA	TGCGCCAGCAGCCAAGGTCGGGGGGACTACGAGCAGTACTTC	CASSQGRGDYEQYF
TRBV25-1	TRBJ2-5	TRBD2	NA	TGTGCCAGCAGCCGGGCTAGCGGGGGCTGGGAGACCCAGTACTTC	CASSRASGGWETQYF
TRBV11-2	TRBJ2-3	TRBD2	NA	TGTGCCAGCAGCTCAAAAACCGGACTAGCGGGAGGAAGGGTAGATACGCAGTATTTT	CASSSKTGLAGGRVDTQYF
TRBV10-3	TRBJ1-2	TRBD1	NA	TGTGCCATCAGGGGGGACAGGGAAAAGTCAGGCTACACCTTC	CAIRGDREKSGYTF
TRBV14	TRBJ2-2	NA	NA	TGTGCCAGCAGTCTTCGAGTAGGGCACACCGGGGAGCTGTTTTTT	CASSLRVGHTGELFF
TRBV28	TRBJ1-5	TRBD1	few	TGTGCCAGCATGAGGGAGGGGGCGAGGAGCAATCAGCCCCAGCATTTT	CASMREGARSNQPQHF
TRBV7-9	TRBJ2-3	NA	NA	TGTGCCAGCAGCAAAAGTACAGATACGCAGTATTTT	CASSKSTDTQYF
TRBV6-1	TRBJ1-1	NA	NA	TGTGCCAGCAGTGAAAGGGGGGGTGGTGAAGCTTTCTTT	CASSERGGGEAFF
TRBV5-1	TRBJ2-5	NA	once	TGCGCCAGCAGCCGGAATATAGAAGAAGAGACCCAGTACTTC	CASSRNIEEETQYF
TRBV6-1	TRBJ1-5	NA	NA	TGTGCCAGCAGTGATCAGGGGAGCCAAGGTCAGCCCCAGCATTTT	CASSDQGSQGQPQHF
TRBV25-1	TRBJ2-3	NA	NA	TGTGCCAGTACTGCCACAGATACGCAGTATTTT	CASTATDTQYF
TRBV6-1	TRBJ2-1	TRBD2	few	TGTGCCAGCAGTGAATTGAGCGGGGGTGCCTACAATGAGCAGTTCTTC	CASSELSGGAYNEQFF
TRBV11-2	TRBJ1-3	NA	NA	TGTGCCAGCAGCTCCCTCAGACGAGACTCTGGAAACACCATATATTTT	CASSSLRRDSGNTIYF
TRBV13	TRBJ1-1	NA	NA	TGTGCCAGCAGCCAAGGGGCTTTCTTT	CASSQGAFF
TRBV7-2	TRBJ1-1	TRBD1	medium-sized	TGTGCCAGCAGCCCCGCACCGGGACAGGGGGTGAGAACTTTCTTT	CASSPAPGQGVRTFF
TRBV6-5	TRBJ2-7	NA	NA	TGTGCCAGCAGCTCCGGGACTGAGTACGAGCAGTACTTC	CASSSGTEYEQYF
TRBV27	TRBJ2-7	NA	NA	TGTGCCAGCAGTTTAATCGGGACAAAGAACTACGAGCAGTACTTC	CASSLIGTKNYEQYF
TRBV7-3	TRBJ2-3	NA	NA	TGTGCCAGCAGCCCCGACATATTCACAGATACGCAGTATTTT	CASSPDIFTDTQYF
TRBV18	TRBJ2-5	NA	NA	TGTGCCAGCTCTCCGGCGGGGGCGAAGTACCAAGAGACCCAGTACTTC	CASSPAGAKYQETQYF
TRBV4-1	TRBJ1-1	NA	NA	TGCGCCAGCAGCCACCCCCGGGACGGGGACACTGAAGCTTTCTTT	CASSHPRDGDTEAFF
TRBV9	TRBJ2-2	NA	NA	TGTGCCAGCAGCGTAGAGGGGAACGCGAACACCGGGGAGCTGTTTTTT	CASSVEGNANTGELFF
TRBV11-3	TRBJ2-4	NA	NA	TGTGCCAGCAGCCCCAGGACAGTGAGAGCCAAAAACATTCAGTACTTC	CASSPRTVRAKNIQYF
TRBV5-1	TRBJ2-2	TRBD2	NA	TGCGCCAGCAGCCCTATTAGCGGGAGCCCCGGGGAGCTGTTTTTT	CASSPISGSPGELFF
TRBV5-1	TRBJ1-1	NA	once	TGCGCCAGCAGCTTGGTGGGGTCAGGACGGGGCACTGAAGCTTTCTTT	CASSLVGSGRGTEAFF
TRBV4-1	TRBJ1-4	NA	few	TGCGCCAGCAGCCAAGTAAAGGGAGCTAATGAAAAACTGTTTTTT	CASSQVKGANEKLFF
TRBV19	TRBJ1-5	TRBD1	NA	TGTGCCAGTAGTAAAGACAGGGGGCATCAGCCCCAGCATTTT	CASSKDRGHQPQHF
TRBV7-9	TRBJ1-4	TRBD1	NA	TGTGCCAGCAGCCAAACAGGGGGCCGTGAAAAACTGTTTTTT	CASSQTGGREKLFF
TRBV9	TRBJ2-4	TRBD1	NA	TGTGCCAGCAGCCCGCCAGGGGGAAACATTCAGTACTTC	CASSPPGGNIQYF
TRBV18	TRBJ2-7	NA	NA	TGTGCCAGCTCACCGCGCGGCCCTGACGAGCAGTACTTC	CASSPRGPDEQYF
TRBV7-2	TRBJ2-5	TRBD2	NA	TGTGCCAGCAGCTTAGACTCTAGCGGGACAGCGAGAGAGACCCAGTACTTC	CASSLDSSGTARETQYF
TRBV23-1	TRBJ2-6	NA	NA	TGCGCCAGCAGTCAAGACAGGCTGAGCTCTGGGGCCAACGTCCTGACTTTC	CASSQDRLSSGANVLTF
TRBV29-1	TRBJ1-2	NA	NA	TGCAGCGTTGAGGGCTCAGGGTCTGGCACCTTC	CSVEGSGSGTF
TRBV7-3	TRBJ2-3	TRBD2	NA	TGTGCCAGCAGCTCCTCCGGACTAGCAGGCGATACGCAGTATTTT	CASSSSGLAGDTQYF
TRBV9	TRBJ2-1	TRBD2	NA	TGTGCCAGCAGCGAGACTAGCGGGAGGGTGTATGAGCAGTTCTTC	CASSETSGRVYEQFF
TRBV10-3	TRBJ2-2	NA	NA	TGTGCCAACTCTAACTTAGGGACGGTGAACACCGGGGAGCTGTTTTTT	CANSNLGTVNTGELFF
TRBV6-5	TRBJ1-3	NA	NA	TGTGCCAGCAGTTACGCCGGGGGAAACACCATATATTTT	CASSYAGGNTIYF
TRBV27	TRBJ1-2	TRBD1	NA	TGTGCCAGCAGTTTCCGGGACAGCACTATGATTAACTATGGCTACACCTTC	CASSFRDSTMINYGYTF
TRBV7-8	TRBJ2-7	NA	NA	TGTGCCAGCAGCTTAGTCCTTCGGACCAGGAGTGAGCAGTACTTC	CASSLVLRTRSEQYF
TRBV4-2	TRBJ1-1	NA	NA	TGTGCCAGCAGCCAAGGGAGCGCAACTGAAGCTTTCTTT	CASSQGSATEAFF
TRBV29-1	TRBJ2-5	NA	NA	TGCAGCGTTGAGGCGGGGAAAGAGACCCAGTACTTC	CSVEAGKETQYF
TRBV5-5	TRBJ2-7	NA	NA	TGTGCCAGCAGCTTGGAACTAGCAACGAGCTCCTACGAGCAGTACTTC	CASSLELATSSYEQYF
TRBV7-2	TRBJ1-5	NA	NA	TGTGCCAGCAGTATCCACAATCAGCCCCAGCATTTT	CASSIHNQPQHF
TRBV6-1	TRBJ2-1	NA	NA	TGTGCCAGCAGGGGCGAATGGGTCTACAATGAGCAGTTCTTC	CASRGEWVYNEQFF
TRBV6-6	TRBJ1-2	TRBD1	NA	TGTGCCAGCAGTTACCAGGGGGACTATGGCTACACCTTC	CASSYQGDYGYTF
TRBV27	TRBJ2-3	NA	NA	TGTGCCAGCAGTTTCCGCGGGTATACGCAGTATTTT	CASSFRGYTQYF
TRBV29-1	TRBJ2-3	NA	NA	TGCAGCGGTGCAGGGGGGTTCACAGATACGCAGTATTTT	CSGAGGFTDTQYF
TRBV6-4	TRBJ2-1	NA	NA	TGTGCCAGCACCGGAGCCCACTACTACAATGAGCAGTTCTTC	CASTGAHYYNEQFF
TRBV9	TRBJ2-3	TRBD2	NA	TGTGCCAGCAGCCCAGCCCCCTCTAGCGGGGGCACAGATACGCAGTATTTT	CASSPAPSSGGTDTQYF
TRBV7-2	TRBJ1-3	NA	NA	TGTGCCAGCAGCTTCCTACAGGCTGGAGGAAACACCATATATTTT	CASSFLQAGGNTIYF
TRBV5-6	TRBJ1-4	NA	NA	TGTGCCAGCAGCTTTCAGGGGCTCCTCGCAACTAATGAAAAACTGTTTTTT	CASSFQGLLATNEKLFF
TRBV5-6	TRBJ2-7	NA	NA	TGTGCCAGCAGCTTGCAGGGGACCTACGAGCAGTACTTC	CASSLQGTYEQYF
TRBV7-2	TRBJ1-5	NA	NA	TGTGCCAGCAGCTCCCCGCGTATGCCCCAGCATTTT	CASSSPRMPQHF
TRBV30	TRBJ1-2	NA	once	TGTGCCTGGAGTGTACAGCCTCCGGGGGGCTACACCTTC	CAWSVQPPGGYTF